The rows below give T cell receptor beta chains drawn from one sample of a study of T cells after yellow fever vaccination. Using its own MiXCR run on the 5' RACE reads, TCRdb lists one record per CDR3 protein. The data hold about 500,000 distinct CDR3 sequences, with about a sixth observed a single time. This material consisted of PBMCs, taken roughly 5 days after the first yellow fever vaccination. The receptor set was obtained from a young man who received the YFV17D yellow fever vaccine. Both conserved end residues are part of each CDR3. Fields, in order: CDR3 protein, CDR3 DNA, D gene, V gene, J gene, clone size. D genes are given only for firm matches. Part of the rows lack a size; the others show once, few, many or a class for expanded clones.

cdr3_aa: CASSLSAGEPSLAGELFF
cdr3_nt: TGTGCCAGCAGCTTATCGGCGGGGGAACCCTCCCTAGCCGGGGAGCTGTTTTTT
d_call: TRBD2
v_call: TRBV11-1
j_call: TRBJ2-2
clone_size: -

cdr3_aa: CASSYLGTPPSEQFF
cdr3_nt: TGTGCCAGCAGTTATTTGGGGACTCCTCCCAGTGAGCAGTTCTTC
d_call: -
v_call: TRBV6-2/TRBV6-3
j_call: TRBJ2-1
clone_size: few

cdr3_aa: CSASPGGTEAFF
cdr3_nt: TGCAGCGCCTCTCCGGGGGGCACTGAAGCTTTCTTT
d_call: -
v_call: TRBV29-1
j_call: TRBJ1-1
clone_size: -

cdr3_aa: CASSVGRTGIAGELFF
cdr3_nt: TGTGCCAGCAGCGTAGGCCGTACAGGGATCGCCGGGGAGCTGTTTTTT
d_call: -
v_call: TRBV9
j_call: TRBJ2-2
clone_size: -

cdr3_aa: CAISESRQGFSGNTIYF
cdr3_nt: TGTGCCATCAGTGAGTCAAGACAGGGTTTCTCTGGAAACACCATATATTTT
d_call: TRBD1
v_call: TRBV10-3
j_call: TRBJ1-3
clone_size: many

cdr3_aa: CASSSVAGGYNEQFF
cdr3_nt: TGTGCCAGCAGCTCCGTAGCGGGGGGTTACAATGAGCAGTTCTTC
d_call: TRBD2
v_call: TRBV7-3
j_call: TRBJ2-1
clone_size: few

cdr3_aa: CASSFGHMIGDTQYF
cdr3_nt: TGTGCCAGCAGCTTTGGCCACATGATCGGAGATACGCAGTATTTT
d_call: -
v_call: TRBV7-8
j_call: TRBJ2-3
clone_size: -

cdr3_aa: CASSQEPRGHGYTF
cdr3_nt: TGTGCCAGCAGCCAAGAACCCCGGGGGCATGGCTACACCTTC
d_call: -
v_call: TRBV4-2
j_call: TRBJ1-2
clone_size: -

cdr3_aa: CSARGTDYGYTF
cdr3_nt: TGCAGTGCTAGAGGCACGGACTATGGCTACACCTTC
d_call: -
v_call: TRBV20-1
j_call: TRBJ1-2
clone_size: once

cdr3_aa: CASSKPSGANVLTF
cdr3_nt: TGTGCCAGCAGCAAGCCCTCTGGGGCCAACGTCCTGACTTTC
d_call: -
v_call: TRBV28
j_call: TRBJ2-6
clone_size: -

cdr3_aa: CASSDFGGQDEQYF
cdr3_nt: TGTGCCAGCAGTGACTTTGGGGGCCAAGACGAGCAGTACTTC
d_call: -
v_call: TRBV6-2/TRBV6-3
j_call: TRBJ2-7
clone_size: -

cdr3_aa: CSPSGTDLLLAKNIQYF
cdr3_nt: TGCAGTCCCTCCGGGACAGACTTACTTTTAGCCAAAAACATTCAGTACTTC
d_call: TRBD1
v_call: TRBV20-1
j_call: TRBJ2-4
clone_size: few

cdr3_aa: CASSLYWQGATLQPQHF
cdr3_nt: TGTGCCAGCAGTTTATATTGGCAGGGGGCGACCCTACAGCCCCAGCATTTT
d_call: TRBD1
v_call: TRBV12-3/TRBV12-4
j_call: TRBJ1-5
clone_size: -

cdr3_aa: CSARVHGAGDHTDTQYF
cdr3_nt: TGCAGTGCTAGAGTGCATGGAGCGGGGGACCACACAGATACGCAGTATTTT
d_call: TRBD2
v_call: TRBV20-1
j_call: TRBJ2-3
clone_size: -

cdr3_aa: CASSRDRDTGELFF
cdr3_nt: TGTGCCAGCAGCCGGGACAGGGACACCGGGGAGCTGTTTTTT
d_call: TRBD1
v_call: TRBV7-6
j_call: TRBJ2-2
clone_size: -

cdr3_aa: CASSSRQNQPQHF
cdr3_nt: TGTGCCAGCAGCTCAAGACAGAATCAGCCCCAGCATTTT
d_call: -
v_call: TRBV7-2
j_call: TRBJ1-5
clone_size: many

cdr3_aa: CASTEQGADYGYTF
cdr3_nt: TGTGCCAGCACCGAACAGGGGGCTGACTATGGCTACACCTTC
d_call: TRBD1
v_call: TRBV6-1
j_call: TRBJ1-2
clone_size: few

cdr3_aa: CASSRQGQPYYEQYF
cdr3_nt: TGTGCCAGCTCACGGCAGGGACAACCTTACTACGAGCAGTACTTC
d_call: -
v_call: TRBV27
j_call: TRBJ2-7
clone_size: few

cdr3_aa: CASSQGGTANYGYTF
cdr3_nt: TGCGCCAGCAGCCAAGGAGGGACTGCTAACTATGGCTACACCTTC
d_call: -
v_call: TRBV4-3
j_call: TRBJ1-2
clone_size: -

cdr3_aa: CASSYSDTANSPLHF
cdr3_nt: TGTGCCAGCAGTTACTCCGACACTGCTAATTCACCCCTCCACTTT
d_call: -
v_call: TRBV6-5
j_call: TRBJ1-6
clone_size: -

cdr3_aa: CASSLGVENTEAFF
cdr3_nt: TGCGCCAGCTCCCTGGGGGTAGAGAACACTGAAGCTTTCTTT
d_call: -
v_call: TRBV5-1
j_call: TRBJ1-1
clone_size: -

cdr3_aa: CASQREGNNQPQHF
cdr3_nt: TGTGCCAGCCAAAGAGAAGGGAACAATCAGCCCCAGCATTTT
d_call: -
v_call: TRBV2
j_call: TRBJ1-5
clone_size: few

cdr3_aa: CASRLGQTYEQYF
cdr3_nt: TGTGCCAGTAGACTGGGACAGACCTACGAGCAGTACTTC
d_call: TRBD1
v_call: TRBV19
j_call: TRBJ2-7
clone_size: -

cdr3_aa: CASSGQDASTDTQYF
cdr3_nt: TGTGCCAGCAGCGGACAGGACGCTAGCACAGATACGCAGTATTTT
d_call: TRBD1
v_call: TRBV7-6
j_call: TRBJ2-3
clone_size: -

cdr3_aa: CASSLAPANTIYF
cdr3_nt: TGTGCCAGCAGCTTAGCGCCGGCCAACACCATATATTTT
d_call: -
v_call: TRBV7-2
j_call: TRBJ1-3
clone_size: -

cdr3_aa: CSASREDLRGPTDTQYF
cdr3_nt: TGCAGTGCCAGTCGTGAAGACCTGCGGGGCCCCACAGATACGCAGTATTTT
d_call: -
v_call: TRBV20-1
j_call: TRBJ2-3
clone_size: -

cdr3_aa: CTSGQDTVEAFF
cdr3_nt: TGCACCAGCGGCCAAGACACAGTTGAAGCTTTCTTT
d_call: -
v_call: TRBV1
j_call: TRBJ1-1
clone_size: -

cdr3_aa: CASRGGSAGELFF
cdr3_nt: TGTGCCAGCAGGGGAGGGAGCGCCGGGGAGCTGTTTTTT
d_call: TRBD2
v_call: TRBV12-3/TRBV12-4
j_call: TRBJ2-2
clone_size: many

cdr3_aa: CASSLGLSVRVSDGYTF
cdr3_nt: TGTGCCAGCAGCTTAGGTCTTAGTGTCAGGGTTTCCGATGGCTACACCTTC
d_call: -
v_call: TRBV11-2
j_call: TRBJ1-2
clone_size: -

cdr3_aa: CASSEVRQGVYNEQFF
cdr3_nt: TGTGCCAGCAGCGAAGTTAGACAGGGAGTCTACAATGAGCAGTTCTTC
d_call: TRBD1
v_call: TRBV3-1
j_call: TRBJ2-1
clone_size: few

cdr3_aa: CASSPTGVEWGNTEAFF
cdr3_nt: TGTGCCAGCAGTCCGACAGGGGTCGAGTGGGGGAACACTGAAGCTTTCTTT
d_call: TRBD1
v_call: TRBV2
j_call: TRBJ1-1
clone_size: few

cdr3_aa: CATSREGGLNEKLFF
cdr3_nt: TGTGCCACCAGCAGAGAGGGCGGACTGAATGAAAAACTGTTTTTT
d_call: -
v_call: TRBV15
j_call: TRBJ1-4
clone_size: many

cdr3_aa: CASSQLGVGTYNEQFF
cdr3_nt: TGTGCCAGCAGCCAATTGGGGGTCGGCACCTACAATGAGCAGTTCTTC
d_call: -
v_call: TRBV14
j_call: TRBJ2-1
clone_size: few

cdr3_aa: CASSGAGIGKNIQYF
cdr3_nt: TGTGCCAGTAGTGGGGCAGGGATAGGCAAAAACATTCAGTACTTC
d_call: -
v_call: TRBV19
j_call: TRBJ2-4
clone_size: -

cdr3_aa: CASSQQGVSRYEQYF
cdr3_nt: TGTGCCAGCAGCCAACAGGGGGTATCTCGTTACGAGCAGTACTTC
d_call: TRBD1
v_call: TRBV12-3/TRBV12-4
j_call: TRBJ2-7
clone_size: many

cdr3_aa: CASSPGSGELFF
cdr3_nt: TGTGCCAGCAGTCCCGGGAGTGGGGAGCTGTTTTTT
d_call: -
v_call: TRBV12-3/TRBV12-4
j_call: TRBJ2-2
clone_size: many

cdr3_aa: CASSLGQSEAFF
cdr3_nt: TGTGCCAGCAGCTTGGGACAGAGTGAAGCTTTCTTT
d_call: TRBD1
v_call: TRBV7-9
j_call: TRBJ1-1
clone_size: few

cdr3_aa: CASSTPGQGAYEQYF
cdr3_nt: TGTGCCAGCAGCACACCGGGACAGGGGGCCTACGAGCAGTACTTC
d_call: TRBD1
v_call: TRBV12-3/TRBV12-4
j_call: TRBJ2-7
clone_size: -

cdr3_aa: CSAYYRDLLQPQHF
cdr3_nt: TGCAGTGCTTATTACAGGGATCTGCTGCAGCCCCAGCATTTT
d_call: -
v_call: TRBV20-1
j_call: TRBJ1-5
clone_size: -

cdr3_aa: CASSRRGSNEQFF
cdr3_nt: TGTGCCAGCAGCCGGCGGGGTTCCAATGAGCAGTTCTTC
d_call: -
v_call: TRBV4-2
j_call: TRBJ2-1
clone_size: few

cdr3_aa: CASSLGTYGNTEAFF
cdr3_nt: TGTGCCAGCAGCTTAGGGACGTATGGGAACACTGAAGCTTTCTTT
d_call: -
v_call: TRBV7-9
j_call: TRBJ1-1
clone_size: -

cdr3_aa: CASRASNTIYF
cdr3_nt: TGTGCCAGCAGGGCGTCAAACACCATATATTTT
d_call: -
v_call: TRBV7-9
j_call: TRBJ1-3
clone_size: once

cdr3_aa: CATSVQMNSPLHF
cdr3_nt: TGTGCCACCTCGGTACAGATGAATTCACCCCTCCACTTT
d_call: -
v_call: TRBV6-1
j_call: TRBJ1-6
clone_size: -

cdr3_aa: CASSQGGAPWQETQYF
cdr3_nt: TGTGCCAGCAGCCAAGGGGGGGCCCCCTGGCAAGAGACCCAGTACTTC
d_call: -
v_call: TRBV3-1
j_call: TRBJ2-5
clone_size: -

cdr3_aa: CASSFGGPGYQPQHF
cdr3_nt: TGTGCCAGCAGTTTCGGGGGGCCGGGATATCAGCCCCAGCATTTT
d_call: -
v_call: TRBV12-3/TRBV12-4
j_call: TRBJ1-5
clone_size: few

cdr3_aa: CASRDASGTSTDTQYF
cdr3_nt: TGTGCCAGCAGGGATGCTAGCGGAACTAGCACAGATACGCAGTATTTT
d_call: TRBD2
v_call: TRBV28
j_call: TRBJ2-3
clone_size: -

cdr3_aa: CASGLGSGEKNIQYF
cdr3_nt: TGTGCTAGTGGTTTGGGTAGCGGGGAGAAAAACATTCAGTACTTC
d_call: TRBD2
v_call: TRBV12-5
j_call: TRBJ2-4
clone_size: -

cdr3_aa: CAISRGLAGGSTDTQYF
cdr3_nt: TGTGCCATCAGTCGCGGACTAGCGGGGGGGAGCACAGATACGCAGTATTTT
d_call: TRBD2
v_call: TRBV10-3
j_call: TRBJ2-3
clone_size: few

cdr3_aa: CASSSLGLSDEKLFF
cdr3_nt: TGTGCCAGCAGTTCCTTAGGTTTATCTGATGAAAAACTGTTTTTT
d_call: -
v_call: TRBV6-5
j_call: TRBJ1-4
clone_size: once

cdr3_aa: CSAITTEGQETQYF
cdr3_nt: TGCAGTGCTATAACGACAGAGGGACAAGAGACCCAGTACTTC
d_call: -
v_call: TRBV20-1
j_call: TRBJ2-5
clone_size: few

cdr3_aa: CASSYSPGTGGGEQFF
cdr3_nt: TGTGCCAGCAGTTACTCCCCCGGGACAGGGGGCGGTGAGCAGTTCTTC
d_call: TRBD1
v_call: TRBV6-5
j_call: TRBJ2-1
clone_size: few

cdr3_aa: CSAGDSRGSPLHF
cdr3_nt: TGCAGTGCAGGGGACAGTAGAGGCTCACCCCTCCACTTT
d_call: TRBD1
v_call: TRBV20-1
j_call: TRBJ1-6
clone_size: many

cdr3_aa: CASSPSSRGSDTQYF
cdr3_nt: TGTGCCAGTAGCCCGAGTAGCAGGGGGTCGGATACGCAGTATTTT
d_call: TRBD1
v_call: TRBV19
j_call: TRBJ2-3
clone_size: many

cdr3_aa: CSARDGRTGSTDTQYF
cdr3_nt: TGCAGTGCTAGAGATGGACGGACAGGGAGCACAGATACGCAGTATTTT
d_call: TRBD1
v_call: TRBV20-1
j_call: TRBJ2-3
clone_size: -

cdr3_aa: CASSSSRDPTPGYTF
cdr3_nt: TGTGCCAGCAGCTCTTCCCGGGACCCTACGCCGGGCTACACCTTC
d_call: -
v_call: TRBV7-9
j_call: TRBJ1-2
clone_size: -

cdr3_aa: CASSVDGYQITDTQYF
cdr3_nt: TGTGCCAGCAGCGTAGACGGCTATCAAATCACAGATACGCAGTATTTT
d_call: -
v_call: TRBV9
j_call: TRBJ2-3
clone_size: few